This T cell receptor (beta chain) is drawn from a study of beta chain features in type 1 diabetes. Overall study findings and caveats: There was a moderate but significant shortening of TCRB CDR3s in all four CD4+ subsets of Type 1 diabetes patients.

This CDR3 has 14 residues. In germline, CDR1 is SGHRS, CDR2 YFSETQ. With 1 base removed from V and 3 bases from J, the gap between germline ends came to 9 bases. This clone was counted a few times. What it binds is not known. Investigators reverse transcribed all isolated RNA, so they sequenced expressed TCRB transcripts. Profiled with immunoSEQ multiplex PCR; TCRdb holds only in-frame clones, not every one. The profile shows 120,000 to 150,000 clones, approximately 13% of them singletons. The gene calls are TRBV5-1 and TRBJ2-3; D is unresolved. Specimen: central memory CD4+ T cells from blood. The sequence was collected from a man between 18 and 35 years old with type 1 diabetes. CDR3 residues: CASSLPQKTDTQYF. CDR3 coding DNA: TGCGCCAGCAGCTTGCCGCAGAAGACAGATACGCAGTATTTT.